This T cell receptor (beta chain) was recovered during a study of cytomegalovirus exposure and HLA in healthy donors. The primer mix had 60 Vbeta and 13 Jbeta primers. TCRdb keeps only in-frame clones here, not all; method: immunoSEQ multiplex PCR. The sample lists fewer than 250,000 clones; roughly 80% were seen once. J gave up 10 bases and V 5 bases, and 11 bases lay outside the gene matches. CDR1 and CDR2 from the germline V gene are SGHRS and YFSETQ. The CDR3 contains 13 residues. This TCR came from a woman aged 18-29 years in good health and CMV-seronegative. The V call is TRBV5-1, the J call TRBJ1-1; 7 bases match TRBD1. Sequencing was carried out using PBMCs. The CDR3 sequence is CASRQTGAQGAFF. CDR3 bases: TGCGCCAGCAGGCAAACAGGGGCGCAGGGAGCTTTCTTT. The variable domain in full, completed from reference TRBV5-1 and TRBJ1-1, reads KAGVTQTPRYLIKTRGQQVTLSCSPISGHRSVSWYQQTPGQGLQFLFEYFSETQRNKGNFPGRFSGRQFSNSRSEMNVSTLELGDSALYLCASRQTGAQGAFFGQGTRLTVV.